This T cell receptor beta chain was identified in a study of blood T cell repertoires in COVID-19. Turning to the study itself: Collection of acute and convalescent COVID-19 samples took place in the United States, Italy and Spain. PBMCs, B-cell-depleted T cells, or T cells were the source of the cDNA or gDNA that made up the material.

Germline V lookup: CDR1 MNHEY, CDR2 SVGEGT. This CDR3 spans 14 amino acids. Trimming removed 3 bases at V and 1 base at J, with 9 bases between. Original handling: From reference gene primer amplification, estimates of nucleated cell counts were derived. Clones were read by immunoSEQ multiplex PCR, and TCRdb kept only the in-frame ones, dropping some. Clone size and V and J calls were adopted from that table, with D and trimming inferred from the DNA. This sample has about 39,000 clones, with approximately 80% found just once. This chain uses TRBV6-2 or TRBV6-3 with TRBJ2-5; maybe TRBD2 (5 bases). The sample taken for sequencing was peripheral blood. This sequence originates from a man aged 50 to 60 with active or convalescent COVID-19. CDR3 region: CASSYFGVQETQYF. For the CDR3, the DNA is TGTGCCAGCAGTTATTTCGGGGTCCAAGAGACCCAGTACTTC.